These 22 T cell receptor beta chains came from one sample sequenced in a study of early T cells in non-severe SARS-CoV-2 infection. From the 5' RACE reads, TCRdb called clonotypes with MiXCR, one entry per CDR3 protein. Of about 100,000 distinct CDR3 sequences listed, around 14% are singletons. The specimen sequenced was whole blood. The receptors stem from an adult who was a healthcare worker with PCR-confirmed SARS-CoV-2 infection or an uninfected control (not recorded which).

The chain employs TRBV9 and TRBJ2-1, with 8 bases lining up with TRBD1. CDR1 is SGDLS, CDR2 YYNGEE, per germline. This CDR3 contains 16 residues. Losses at the gene ends were 4 bases for V and 1 base for J; bases not matched to a gene: 7. The CDR3 region is CASSPRTGSSYNEQFF. The CDR3 DNA sequence: TGTGCCAGCAGCCCCCGGACAGGGAGTTCCTACAATGAGCAGTTCTTC.

This chain connects TRBV6-1 to TRBJ1-6; unclear D gene. V lost 1 base, J lost 10 bases, and 14 bases lay in between. CDR3 length: 15 residues. CDR1 is MNHNS and CDR2 is SASEGT in the germline V gene. CDR3 sequence: CASSEGRSRGSPLHF. CDR3 coding DNA: TGTGCCAGCAGTGAAGGGCGATCCCGGGGATCACCCCTCCACTTT.

Only a few counts were recorded for this clonotype. The V call is TRBV10-1, the J call TRBJ2-1; TRBD1 might be the D (6 bases). CDR3 length: 15 amino acids. The ends were cut back, 6 bases at V and 2 bases at J, with 14 bases in the middle. The germline gives CDR1 WNHNN, CDR2 SYGVQD (reference sequence). The CDR3 region has the DNA TGCGCCAGCAGCCTCGGGACAAACCCCTACAATGAGCAGTTCTTC. Its translation is CASSLGTNPYNEQFF.

This rearrangement joins TRBV7-2 to TRBJ1-1, with D perhaps TRBD1 (5 bases). In germline, CDR1 is SGHTA, CDR2 FQGNSA. The CDR3 is 15 amino acids. Trimming stripped 1 base from V and 4 bases from J, with 13 bases between. This CDR3 is CASSLVGDPITEAFF. The CDR3 DNA is TGTGCCAGCAGCTTAGTGGGGGACCCCATCACTGAAGCTTTCTTT.

There are many counts of this clonotype. The chain employs TRBV5-1 and TRBJ1-1; D unclear. The CDR3 sequence is 13 residues long. Germline assignment: CDR1 SGHRS and CDR2 YFSETQ. V lost 7 bases and J lost 2, with 12 bases in between. The CDR3 spells CASSGGKNTEAFF. The CDR3 DNA reads as TGCGCCAGCTCTGGTGGGAAAAACACTGAAGCTTTCTTT.

This clonotype was recorded at least ten times. V and J are TRBV7-2 and TRBJ2-7; TRBD1 aligns across 11 bases. The length of the CDR3 is 15 residues. Germline CDR1 and CDR2: SGHTA and FQGNSA. The J segment lost 3 bases and the V segment lost 1 base, leaving 2 bases of the junction unmatched. The CDR3 reads CASSLEGTGGYEQYF. In nucleotides, the CDR3 is TGTGCCAGCAGCTTAGAAGGGACAGGGGGCTACGAGCAGTACTTC.

Only a few counts were recorded for this clonotype. DNA for the CDR3: TGTGCCAGCGGACGAGGGACAGCCCCTGGAAACACCATATATTTT. Residues: CASGRGTAPGNTIYF. The chain uses TRBV6-5 and TRBJ1-3, with TRBD1 identical over 7 bases. V lost 8 bases and J lost 2; bases outside the gene matches: 9. CDR1 MNHEY and CDR2 SVGAGI come from the germline V gene. There are 15 residues in the CDR3.

The chain carries TRBV27 and TRBJ2-2; 8 nucleotides line up with TRBD2. Looked up from germline, CDR1 is MNHEY and CDR2 is SMNVEV (reference sequence). V dropped 8 bases and J dropped 4; count of bases not matched to a gene: 9. The CDR3 length is 15 residues. The CDR3 spells CASGLGLAGTGELFF. The CDR3 DNA is TGTGCCAGCGGGTTAGGACTAGCCGGCACCGGGGAGCTGTTTTTT.

This clonotype was counted ten times or more. The chain uses TRBV6-2 or TRBV6-3 and TRBJ2-1; TRBD2 agrees at 11 bases. Germline V gives CDR1 MNHEY, CDR2 SVGEGT. Trimming at V came to 5 bases and at J to 6 bases, leaving 9 bases not matched to a gene. CDR3 length: 16 amino acids. The CDR3, as DNA: TGTGCCAGCAGTGCCATAGCGGGGGGGAGATTCAATGAGCAGTTCTTC. Encoded protein: CASSAIAGGRFNEQFF.

The V call is TRBV7-9, the J call TRBJ2-1; D ambiguous. V was trimmed by 10 bases and J by 3 bases, leaving 13 bases between them. Germline V CDR1 and CDR2: SEHNR, FQNEAQ (reference sequence). This CDR3 is 13 amino acids long. CDR3 residues: CATTRSNYNEQFF. In DNA, the CDR3 is TGTGCCACCACCCGCAGCAACTACAATGAGCAGTTCTTC.

The CDR3 nucleotides read TGTGCCAGCAGCCAGCCCGGGCCACAATACAATGAGCAGTTCTTC. Translation: CASSQPGPQYNEQFF. The chain joins TRBV28 to TRBJ2-1; D gene uncertain. The CDR3 has 15 amino acids. Germline values: CDR1 MDHEN, CDR2 SYDVKM. The V end was cut by 6 bases, the J end by 4 bases, with 16 bases between.

The V call is TRBV12-3 or TRBV12-4, the J call TRBJ1-1; TRBD1 is a possible D gene (5 bases). The CDR3 length is 12 residues. The V end lost 6 bases, the J end lost 6 bases, and 11 bases lay between the germline ends. For the CDR3, the DNA is TGTGCCAGCAGATCCGGGGGACCTGAAGCTTTCTTT. Protein product: CASRSGGPEAFF.

This clonotype has more than one count but fewer than ten. The rearrangement joins TRBV12-3 or TRBV12-4 to TRBJ2-2; D uncertain. V was clipped by 6 bases and J by 8 bases, with 13 bases between them. This CDR3 has 13 amino acids. For the CDR3, the DNA is TGTGCCAGCAGACGAGAGATGGCTGGGGAGCTGTTTTTT. This encodes CASRREMAGELFF.

This clonotype was picked up a small number of times. This chain links TRBV9 with TRBJ2-2; TRBD1 is a possible D gene (5 bases). V lost 0 bases and J lost 3, with 6 bases in between. Per germline, CDR1 SGDLS and CDR2 YYNGEE. This CDR3 contains 14 residues. The CDR3 region has the DNA TGTGCCAGCAGCGTAGAGGGGTACACCGGGGAGCTGTTTTTT. Translating it yields CASSVEGYTGELFF.

The rearrangement links TRBV15 to TRBJ1-2; no firm D call. Trimming cost V 3 bases and J 3 bases, with 11 bases left between them. The CDR3 covers 14 residues. Germline CDR1 is LNHNV and CDR2 is YYDKDF (reference sequence). CDR3 nucleotide sequence: TGTGCCACCAGCAGTCCCGGACGGGACTATGGCTACACCTTC. Encoded protein: CATSSPGRDYGYTF. The full variable domain, rest sourced from reference TRBV15 and TRBJ1-2, is DAMVIQNPRYQVTQFGKPVTLSCSQTLNHNVMYWYQQKSSQAPKLLFHYYDKDFNNEADTPDNFQSRRPNTSFCFLDIRSPGLGDTAMYLCATSSPGRDYGYTFGSGTRLTVV.

The rearrangement links TRBV19 to TRBJ1-1; D unclear. CDR1 is LNHDA, CDR2 SQIVND, per germline (reference sequence). This CDR3 has 12 amino acids. V lost 2 bases to trimming and J lost 7 bases, with 8 bases between them. The CDR3 DNA follows: TGTGCCAGTAGTATAACGGGAGGTGAAGCTTTCTTT. This sequence encodes CASSITGGEAFF.

V and J are TRBV6-2 or TRBV6-3 and TRBJ1-5, with D hard to call. The V and J ends lost 6 bases and 6 bases respectively, with 9 bases between them. The CDR3 runs 12 residues. CDR1 is MNHEY, CDR2 SVGEGT, per germline. Here the CDR3 reads CASSVRAQPQHF. Written as DNA, the CDR3 is TGTGCCAGCAGCGTCCGGGCTCAGCCCCAGCATTTT.

This clonotype was observed at least ten times. The chain has TRBV28 and TRBJ1-6, with no clear D. The V and J ends lost 1 base and 0 bases respectively, with 4 bases between them. Germline CDR1 and CDR2: MDHEN and SYDVKM. The CDR3 length is 15 residues. CDR3 nucleotide sequence: TGTGCCAGCAGTTTATACAGCTCCTATAATTCACCCCTCCACTTT. Translated, it gives CASSLYSSYNSPLHF. Together with reference TRBV28 and TRBJ1-6, the CDR3 gives the full variable domain: DVKVTQSSRYLVKRTGEKVFLECVQDMDHENMFWYRQDPGLGLRLIYFSYDVKMKEKGDIPEGYSVSREKKERFSLILESASTNQTSMYLCASSLYSSYNSPLHFGNGTRLTVT.

This clonotype was picked up many times. The CDR3: CASAVGRGHYNEQFF. As DNA, the CDR3 is TGTGCCAGCGCGGTGGGCCGGGGGCACTACAATGAGCAGTTCTTC. V and J are TRBV6-2 or TRBV6-3 and TRBJ2-1; D is tentatively TRBD1 or TRBD2 (6 bases each). Trimming pared 8 bases from V and 3 bases from J, leaving 17 bases between. The CDR3 runs 15 residues. Looked up from germline, CDR1 is MNHEY and CDR2 is SVGEGT.

This clonotype was observed many times. This chain uses TRBV3-1 with TRBJ2-2; no firm D call. V lost 4 bases, J lost 0 bases, and 15 bases lay in between. Germline assignment: CDR1 LGHDT and CDR2 YNNKEL (reference sequence). CDR3 size: 17 residues. CDR3 loop: CASSLRTSQSNTGELFF. DNA of the CDR3: TGTGCCAGCAGCCTACGGACGTCTCAATCGAACACCGGGGAGCTGTTTTTT.

This clonotype has a count of ten or more. The chain combines TRBV10-1 with TRBJ1-1; a weak D match, TRBD1 (5 bases). The CDR3 runs 15 residues. Germline V gene lookup returns CDR1 WNHNN and CDR2 SYGVQD (reference sequence). Between the trimmed V and J ends, which lost 6 bases and 1 base, there was a span of 15 bases. The CDR3 sequence: CASSEERGWNTEAFF. In DNA form, the CDR3 reads TGCGCCAGCAGCGAGGAGCGGGGCTGGAACACTGAAGCTTTCTTT.

This clonotype has ten or more counts. The chain employs TRBV28 and TRBJ1-3; D ambiguous. CDR1 and CDR2 (germline): MDHEN, SYDVKM. The CDR3 contains 11 residues. The V gene lost 6 bases and the J gene lost 7 bases, with 7 bases spanning the gap. As DNA, the CDR3 is TGTGCCAGCAGCTCCTGGAACACCATATATTTT. Protein sequence: CASSSWNTIYF.